This T cell receptor (beta chain) was identified during a study of T cell responses to AZD1222 COVID-19 vaccine. General observations from the study: Distributed over spike, vaccine-associated CD4 TCRs predominated at 160-218 and 743-854. Donors, mostly white British, included more females; clonal diversity was possibly underestimated. Repertoire samples came only from after the peak T cell response.

Note on this clone: No antigen is known for it.

Trimming shortened V by 5 bases and J by 1 base, and 9 bases separated the two germline ends. CDR3 length: 14 amino acids. Germline-derived CDR1 and CDR2 are SNHLY and FYNNEI. Assay used: immunoSEQ multiplex PCR; TCRdb lists only in-frame clones, some missing. The repertoire table contains about 140,000 clones. The material sequenced was peripheral blood. This receptor was taken from an adult in good health. The chain uses TRBV2 and TRBJ1-3; D ambiguous. DNA of the CDR3: TGTGCCAGCAGTTTGGGGAGGTCTGGAAACACCATATATTTT. Residues: CASSLGRSGNTIYF. The variable domain in full, completed from reference TRBV2 and TRBJ1-3, reads EPEVTQTPSHQVTQMGQEVILRCVPISNHLYFYWYRQILGQKVEFLVSFYNNEISEKSEIFDDQFSVERPDGSNFTLKIRSTKLEDSAMYFCASSLGRSGNTIYFGEGSWLTVV.